This record covers a single T cell receptor beta chain. The antigen this receptor binds is unknown. Per-base qualities were not stored, and no clone one base away is much larger. The data are from a study of TIL therapy for anti-PD-1-resistant metastatic lung cancer (dated by TCRdb to the early 2020s). Regarding the study in general: Tumors were harvested before any PD-1/PD-L1 blockade; patients then received nivolumab, and those progressing received lymphodepletion, expanded TIL infusion and IL-2. Among the enrolled patients, the median age was around 54 years (range about 35-75), and the median tumor PD-L1 proportion score was more than 5.5%. Most of the cohort had lung adenocarcinoma, including four EGFR-mutant tumors and two ALK-rearranged tumors, and half of the patients were either current or former smokers. A median non-synonymous tumor mutation burden of under 1.9 mutations per megabase was determined across the cohort by whole-exome sequencing. Tumor and peripheral blood T cell receptor beta sequencing was used to track clonotypes across tumor, expanded TIL product and serial blood samples.

Relative to germline, V is missing 5 bases and J is missing 3 bases, with 5 bases of the junction outside any gene match. From a lookup of the germline V gene, CDR1 and CDR2 are SGHVS and FQNEAQ. From the cysteine up to the phenylalanine, the CDR3 has a length of 14 residues. Only the CDR3 DNA is retained, 42 bases long and in frame from the first base. Interpreted using the paper, the time point label stands for: pre-treatment sample, taken before nivolumab and TIL therapy. A phase I trial run at two centers enrolled adults with stage 4 NSCLC between late 2017 and early 2020. Samples were obtained from a single-arm, open-label phase I trial in which tumor-infiltrating lymphocyte therapy with nivolumab was evaluated in advanced non-small cell lung cancer. Mononuclear cells from blood collected in EDTA tubes were isolated on a Ficoll gradient and snap-frozen as pellets, and DNA was then extracted using a Qiagen mini-prep kit.

TCR beta CDR3 regions were amplified from genomic DNA by bias-controlled multiplex PCR with the immunoSEQ v3 hsTCRB kit. An Illumina NextSeq 500 was used to sequence the TCR libraries, reaching roughly 1.8 million read pairs at survey level or roughly 5-6.5 million at deep level. In the source study's methods: V, D and J genes were assigned, non-productive sequences were removed, and clonality was reported by immunoSEQ Analyzer software. Repertoires were compared using productive Simpson clonality and Morisita overlap index of productive TRB rearrangements between infused TIL and blood. Absolute clonotype counts in blood were estimated as lymphocyte count times CD3+ fraction times the clone's productive frequency. TCRdb re-hosts the immuneACCESS table, in-frame sequences only. Its copies lack some clones; in the studies checked, an unresolved V gene accounts for under half of them, and the cause for the rest is not known. The V and J calls and clone size are taken from that table; D and trimming were inferred from the DNA. The sample data list 50,000 to 70,000 clones, and 69% of these were observed just once. Jointly, the top ten make up about 6.8% of the sample.

The paper's findings and limits, for the study overall: Clonotypes from the infused TIL partially replaced the baseline peripheral repertoire and then declined over months, and persistence showed no apparent association with response. Because the cohort was highly selected, with more treatment-naive, never-smoker and oncogene-addicted patients than is typical, generalizability is limited. The study protocol defined all tumor marker inferences as exploratory.

The sequence was obtained from a person aged 25 to 85 with non-small cell lung cancer. This chain joins TRBV7-8 to TRBJ2-5; TRBD2 matches 8 bases in the middle. The sequencing used blood, collected at baseline. The nucleotide sequence reads TGTGCCAGCAGCCTCGGACTAGCTAAAGAGACCCAGTACTTC. Its coded protein is CASSLGLAKETQYF.